The 3 T cell receptor beta chains below come from one sample, sequenced in a study of T cell repertoires in cytomegalovirus infection. TCRdb redid the calling of the reads with MiXCR, one entry per CDR3 protein. The repertoire holds about 530,000 distinct CDR3 sequences, with around 27% as singletons. Sequenced: PBMCs. All receptors come from a human donor in good health (CMV status not recorded). Some clones in this sample may be carry-over from other donors' samples.

This clonotype was observed a handful of times. The rearrangement uses TRBV19 and TRBJ2-1; D is unclear. Germline CDR1 and CDR2: LNHDA and SQIVND (reference sequence). Trimming removed 1 base from V and 7 bases from J, with 11 bases in between. The CDR3 runs 14 residues. The DNA for the CDR3 is TGTGCCAGTAGTATAGGTGTCAGCGAAAATGAGCAGTTCTTC. As protein: CASSIGVSENEQFF. The full variable domain, rest sourced from reference TRBV19 and TRBJ2-1, is DGGITQSPKYLFRKEGQNVTLSCEQNLNHDAMYWYRQDPGQGLRLIYYSQIVNDFQKGDIAEGYSVSREKKESFPLTVTSAQKNPTAFYLCASSIGVSENEQFFGPGTRLTVL.

This chain links TRBV6-2 or TRBV6-3 with TRBJ1-1; no definite D call. From germline, CDR1 is MNHEY and CDR2 SVGEGT. Trimming shortened V by 4 bases and J by 5 bases, and 20 bases separated the two germline ends. CDR3 length equals 16 residues. CDR3 residues: CASSFTGHSWVTEAFF. The CDR3 bases are TGTGCCAGCAGTTTTACCGGCCACAGTTGGGTAACTGAAGCTTTCTTT.

The chain joins TRBV2 to TRBJ1-1, with 8 bases aligning to TRBD1. The CDR3 length is 15 residues. CDR1 SNHLY and CDR2 FYNNEI come from the germline V gene. J lost 1 base, V lost 5 bases, and 6 bases had no gene match. CDR3 loop: CASSRYGTGNTEAFF. CDR3 DNA: TGTGCCAGCAGTAGATACGGGACAGGGAACACTGAAGCTTTCTTT.